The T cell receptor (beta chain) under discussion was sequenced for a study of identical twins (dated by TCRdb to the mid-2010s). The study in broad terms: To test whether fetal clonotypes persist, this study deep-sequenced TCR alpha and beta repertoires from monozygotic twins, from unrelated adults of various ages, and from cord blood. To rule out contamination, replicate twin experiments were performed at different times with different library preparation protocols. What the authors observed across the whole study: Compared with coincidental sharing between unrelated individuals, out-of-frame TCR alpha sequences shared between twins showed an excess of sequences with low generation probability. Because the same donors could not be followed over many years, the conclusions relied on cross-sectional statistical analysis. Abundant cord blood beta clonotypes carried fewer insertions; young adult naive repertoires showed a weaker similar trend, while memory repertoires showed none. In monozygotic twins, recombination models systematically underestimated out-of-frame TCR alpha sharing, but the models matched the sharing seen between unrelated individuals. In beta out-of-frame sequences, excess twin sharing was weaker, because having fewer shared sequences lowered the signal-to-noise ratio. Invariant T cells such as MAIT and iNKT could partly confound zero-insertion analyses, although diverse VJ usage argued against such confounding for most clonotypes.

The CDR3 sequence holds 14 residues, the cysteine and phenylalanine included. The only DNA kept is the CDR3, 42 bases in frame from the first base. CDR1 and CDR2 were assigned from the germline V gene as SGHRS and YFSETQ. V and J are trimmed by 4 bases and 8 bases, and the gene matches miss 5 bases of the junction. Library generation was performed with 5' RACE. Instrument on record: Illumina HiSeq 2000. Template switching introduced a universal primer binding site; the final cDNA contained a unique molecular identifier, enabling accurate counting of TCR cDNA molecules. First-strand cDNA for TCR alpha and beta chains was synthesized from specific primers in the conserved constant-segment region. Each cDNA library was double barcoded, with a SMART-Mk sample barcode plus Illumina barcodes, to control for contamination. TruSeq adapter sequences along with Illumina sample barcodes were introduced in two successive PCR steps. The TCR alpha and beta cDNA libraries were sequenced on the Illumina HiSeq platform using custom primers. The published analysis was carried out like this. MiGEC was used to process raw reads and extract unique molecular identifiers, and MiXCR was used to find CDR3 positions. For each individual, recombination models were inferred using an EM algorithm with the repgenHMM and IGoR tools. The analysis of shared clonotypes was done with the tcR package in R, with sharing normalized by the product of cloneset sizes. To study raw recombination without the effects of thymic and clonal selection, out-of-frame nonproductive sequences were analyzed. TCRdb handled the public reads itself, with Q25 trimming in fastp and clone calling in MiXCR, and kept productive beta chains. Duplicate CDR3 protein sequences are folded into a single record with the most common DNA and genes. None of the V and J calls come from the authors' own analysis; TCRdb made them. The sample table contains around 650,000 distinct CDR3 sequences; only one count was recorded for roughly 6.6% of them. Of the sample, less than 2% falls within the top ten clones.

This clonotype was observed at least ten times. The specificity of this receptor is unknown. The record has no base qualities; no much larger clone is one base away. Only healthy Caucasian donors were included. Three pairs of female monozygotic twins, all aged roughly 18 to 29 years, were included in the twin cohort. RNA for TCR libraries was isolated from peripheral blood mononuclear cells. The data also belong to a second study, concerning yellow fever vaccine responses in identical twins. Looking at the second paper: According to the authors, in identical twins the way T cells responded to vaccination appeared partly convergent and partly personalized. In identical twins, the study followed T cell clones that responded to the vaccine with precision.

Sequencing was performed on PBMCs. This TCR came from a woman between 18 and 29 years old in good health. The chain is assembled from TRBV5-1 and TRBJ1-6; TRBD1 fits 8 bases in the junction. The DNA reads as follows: TGCGCCAGCAGCACGACAGGGGATGATTCACCCCTCCACTTT. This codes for CASSTTGDDSPLHF.